This T cell receptor (beta chain) was documented in a study of identical twins (dated by TCRdb to 2016 to 2017). Study-wide context: TCR alpha and beta repertoires from monozygotic twins, unrelated adults of various ages and cord blood were deep-sequenced to test whether fetal clonotypes persist. To rule out contamination, replicate twin experiments were performed at different times with different library preparation protocols. Study-level results and caveats: Because the same donors could not be followed over many years, the conclusions depended on cross-sectional statistical analysis. Fewer insertions were carried by abundant cord blood beta clonotypes; a weaker similar trend was observed in young adult naive repertoires, while no such trend was observed in memory repertoires. In monozygotic twins, out-of-frame TCR alpha sharing was systematically underestimated by recombination models, although the models agreed with sharing between unrelated individuals. Invariant T cells such as MAIT and iNKT could partly confound zero-insertion analyses, though diverse VJ usage argued against this for most clonotypes. In beta out-of-frame sequences, excess twin sharing was weaker, because having fewer shared sequences lowered the signal-to-noise ratio. Compared with coincidental sharing between unrelated individuals, out-of-frame TCR alpha sequences shared between twins showed an excess of sequences with low generation probability.

Libraries were built with 5' RACE. The run used an Illumina HiSeq 2000. Template switching introduced a universal primer binding site; the final cDNA contained a unique molecular identifier, enabling accurate counting of TCR cDNA molecules. Specific primers in the conserved constant-segment region were used to synthesize first-strand cDNA for the TCR alpha and beta chains. To control for contamination, each cDNA library was double barcoded with a SMART-Mk sample barcode plus Illumina barcodes. TruSeq adapter sequences and Illumina sample barcodes were added in two successive PCR steps. Sequencing of the TCR alpha and beta cDNA libraries was done on the Illumina HiSeq platform using custom primers. In the authors' own workflow: MiGEC processed the raw reads to extract unique molecular identifiers, while MiXCR was used to determine the CDR3 positions. For each individual, recombination models were inferred using an EM algorithm with the repgenHMM and IGoR tools. The tcR package in R was used for shared clonotype analysis, with sharing normalized by the product of cloneset sizes. To study raw recombination free of thymic and clonal selection effects, out-of-frame nonproductive sequences were analyzed. In-frame beta chains were kept once TCRdb had trimmed the public reads at Q25 with fastp and called clones with MiXCR. Each entry merges the rows of one CDR3 protein and shows their most common DNA and genes. The authors' filters were not applied to this entry. The sample table contains a few hundred thousand distinct CDR3 sequences; only one count was recorded for approximately 18% of them. The ten largest clonotypes hold 9% to 15% of the sample.

All donors were healthy Caucasians. Three unrelated non-twin adults were additionally sequenced: a male aged 18 to 29, a male aged 50 to 59 and a female aged 50 to 59. Miltenyi CD45RO+ enrichment and human naive T-cell isolation kits were used to isolate memory (CD45RO+) and naive T cells from PBMC. Turning to this clonotype: Which antigen it targets is not known. Per-base quality was not reported, and no clone a single base away is much larger than it.

Counted from cysteine to phenylalanine, this CDR3 has 15 amino acids. Left in the record is the CDR3 DNA by itself, 45 bases read in frame from the first base. V and J are truncated by 8 bases and 4 bases respectively, leaving an intervening sequence of 20 bases. The sequence was collected from a man between 45 and 60 years old in good health. The specimen sequenced was naive T cells sorted from blood. Interpreted using the paper, the cell subset or site label stands for: cells isolated with a human naive T-cell isolation kit. This chain joins TRBV12-3 or TRBV12-4 to TRBJ1-2, with no D gene named confidently. The CDR3 region reads CASHQGAGTGYGYTF. The nucleotide sequence reads as follows: TGTGCCAGCCATCAAGGCGCGGGTACGGGCTATGGCTACACCTTC.